This T cell receptor (beta chain) was sequenced during a study of T-cell reconstitution after alpha-beta-depleted transplantation in children. The V gene lost 4 bases and the J gene lost 4 bases, with 22 bases spanning the gap. Germline CDR1 reads SGHAT; CDR2 reads FQNNGV. This CDR3 contains 17 residues. Study conclusions and caveats: T-cell counts and diversity at one year post-transplant came mainly from newly produced T cells.

Concerning this clonotype: Its matching antigen is unknown.

It was with unique molecular identifiers that the TCRbeta library was prepared. TCRdb passed the PCR reads through MiXCR, listing each CDR3 protein once. The sample gives just over 950,000 distinct CDR3 sequences, about 26% of which show up once; roughly 30% is in the top ten. The rearrangement joins TRBV11-2 to TRBJ1-2; TRBD1 might be the D (5 bases). The receptor was derived from a boy in the first two years of life who had a stem cell transplant for SCID, so the T cells may come from the graft donor. Source: PBMCs, mostly from graft donor cells, taken 360 days after TCRalphabeta/CD19-depleted stem cell transplant. The CDR3 DNA reads TGTGCCAGCAGCTCTAGAGGCGGGACCCCAAAGGTCTATGGCTACACCTTC. Its translation is CASSSRGGTPKVYGYTF. The full variable domain, in which reference TRBV11-2 and TRBJ1-2 provide the parts outside the CDR3, is EAGVAQSPRYKIIEKRQSVAFWCNPISGHATLYWYQQILGQGPKLLIQFQNNGVVDDSQLPKDRFSAERLKGVDSTLKIQPAKLEDSAVYLCASSSRGGTPKVYGYTFGSGTRLTVV.